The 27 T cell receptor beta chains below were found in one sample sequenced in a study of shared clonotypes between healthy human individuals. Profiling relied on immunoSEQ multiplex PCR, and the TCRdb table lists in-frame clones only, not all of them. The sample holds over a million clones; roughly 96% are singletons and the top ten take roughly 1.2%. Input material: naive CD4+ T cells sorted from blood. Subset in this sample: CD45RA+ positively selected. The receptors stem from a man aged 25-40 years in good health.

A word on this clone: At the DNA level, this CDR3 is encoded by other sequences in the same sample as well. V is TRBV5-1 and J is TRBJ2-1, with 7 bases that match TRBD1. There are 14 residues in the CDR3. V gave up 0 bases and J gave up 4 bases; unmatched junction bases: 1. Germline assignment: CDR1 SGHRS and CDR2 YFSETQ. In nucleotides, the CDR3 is TGCGCCAGCAGCTTGGGGACAGGATACAATGAGCAGTTCTTC. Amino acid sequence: CASSLGTGYNEQFF.

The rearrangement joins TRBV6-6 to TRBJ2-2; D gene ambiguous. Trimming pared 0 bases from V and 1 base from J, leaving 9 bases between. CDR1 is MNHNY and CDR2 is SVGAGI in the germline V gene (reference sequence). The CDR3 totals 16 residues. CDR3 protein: CASSYSNSLNTGELFF. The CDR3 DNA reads TGTGCCAGCAGTTACTCGAACAGCCTGAACACCGGGGAGCTGTTTTTT.

The chain's CDR3 is CASSYGIEGTQYF. For the CDR3, the DNA is TGTGCCAGCAGCTACGGGATTGAGGGTACGCAGTATTTT. V and J are TRBV11-2 and TRBJ2-3, with D perhaps matching TRBD2 (5 bases). The CDR3 has 13 amino acids. Germline values: CDR1 SGHAT, CDR2 FQNNGV. V lost 4 bases and J lost 8, with 13 bases in between.

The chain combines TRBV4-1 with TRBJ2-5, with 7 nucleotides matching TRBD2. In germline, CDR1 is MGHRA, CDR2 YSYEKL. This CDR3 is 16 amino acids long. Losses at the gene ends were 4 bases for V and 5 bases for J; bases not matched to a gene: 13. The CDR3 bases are TGCGCCAGCAGCCCTACTCGGGGCCTCGGGAGGGAGACCCAGTACTTC. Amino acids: CASSPTRGLGRETQYF.

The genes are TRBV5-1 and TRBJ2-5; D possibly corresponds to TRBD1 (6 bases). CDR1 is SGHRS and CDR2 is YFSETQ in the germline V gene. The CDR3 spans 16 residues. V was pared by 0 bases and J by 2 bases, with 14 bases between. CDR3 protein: CASSLEKRGSQETQYF. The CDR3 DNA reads TGCGCCAGCAGCTTGGAGAAAAGGGGGTCGCAAGAGACCCAGTACTTC.

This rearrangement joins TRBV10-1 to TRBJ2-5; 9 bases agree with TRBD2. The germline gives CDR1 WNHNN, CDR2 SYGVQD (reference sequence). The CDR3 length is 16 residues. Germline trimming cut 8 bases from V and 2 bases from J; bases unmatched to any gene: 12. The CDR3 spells CASATLAGESQETQYF. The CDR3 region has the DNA TGCGCCAGCGCTACCTTAGCGGGAGAGTCGCAAGAGACCCAGTACTTC.

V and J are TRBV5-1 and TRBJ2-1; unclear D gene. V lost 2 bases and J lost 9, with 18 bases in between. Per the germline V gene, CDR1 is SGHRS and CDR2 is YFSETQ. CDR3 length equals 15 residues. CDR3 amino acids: CASSLVTAEHGEQFF. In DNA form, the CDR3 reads TGCGCCAGCAGCTTAGTGACGGCGGAGCATGGTGAGCAGTTCTTC.

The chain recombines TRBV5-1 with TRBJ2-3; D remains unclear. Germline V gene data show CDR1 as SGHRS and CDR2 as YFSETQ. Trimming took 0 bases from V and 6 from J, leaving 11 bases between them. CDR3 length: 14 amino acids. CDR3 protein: CASSLVGLLDTQYF. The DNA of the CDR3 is TGCGCCAGCAGCTTGGTAGGGCTACTGGATACGCAGTATTTT.

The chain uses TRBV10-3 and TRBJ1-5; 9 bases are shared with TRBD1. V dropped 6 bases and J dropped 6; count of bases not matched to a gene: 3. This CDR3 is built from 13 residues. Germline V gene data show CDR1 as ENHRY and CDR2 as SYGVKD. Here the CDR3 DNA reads TGTGCCATCAGGGGACAGGGAAGTCAGCCCCAGCATTTT. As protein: CAIRGQGSQPQHF.

Here the CDR3 reads CASSTSRSYNEQFF. The CDR3 DNA follows: TGTGCCAGCAGCACAAGTCGCTCCTACAATGAGCAGTTCTTC. The rearrangement uses TRBV6-5 and TRBJ2-1; no firm D call. V lost 6 bases and J lost 0, with 9 bases in between. Germline CDR1 and CDR2: MNHEY and SVGAGI. This CDR3 is built from 14 residues.

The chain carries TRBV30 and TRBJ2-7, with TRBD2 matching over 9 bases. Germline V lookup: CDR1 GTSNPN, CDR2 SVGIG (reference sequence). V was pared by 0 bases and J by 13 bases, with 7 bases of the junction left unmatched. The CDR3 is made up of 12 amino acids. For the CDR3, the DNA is TGTGCCTGGAGTGTAGGGGGACTAGCTCTTTACTTC. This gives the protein CAWSVGGLALYF.

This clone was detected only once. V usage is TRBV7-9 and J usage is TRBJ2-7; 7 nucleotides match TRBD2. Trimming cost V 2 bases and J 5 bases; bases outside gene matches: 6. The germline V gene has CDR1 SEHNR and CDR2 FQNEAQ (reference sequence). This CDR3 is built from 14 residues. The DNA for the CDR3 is TGTGCCAGCAGCTTAATCACGGGAGGCGACGAGCAGTACTTC. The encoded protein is CASSLITGGDEQYF.

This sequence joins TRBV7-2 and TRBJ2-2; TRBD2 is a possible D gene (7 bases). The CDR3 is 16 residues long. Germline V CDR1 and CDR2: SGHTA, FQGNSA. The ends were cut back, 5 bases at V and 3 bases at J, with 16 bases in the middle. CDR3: CASSPWGGADTGELFF. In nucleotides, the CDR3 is TGTGCCAGCAGCCCCTGGGGGGGGGCGGACACCGGGGAGCTGTTTTTT. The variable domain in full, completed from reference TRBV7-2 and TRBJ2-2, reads GAGVSQSPSNKVTEKGKDVELRCDPISGHTALYWYRQSLGQGLEFLIYFQGNSAPDKSGLPSDRFSAERTGGSVSTLTIQRTQQEDSAVYLCASSPWGGADTGELFFGEGSRLTVL.

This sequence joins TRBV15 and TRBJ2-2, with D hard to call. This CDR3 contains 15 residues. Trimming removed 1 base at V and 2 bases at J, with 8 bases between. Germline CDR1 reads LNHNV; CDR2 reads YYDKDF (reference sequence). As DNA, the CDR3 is TGTGCCACCAGCAGAGCCAAGGGAAACACCGGGGAGCTGTTTTTT. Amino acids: CATSRAKGNTGELFF.

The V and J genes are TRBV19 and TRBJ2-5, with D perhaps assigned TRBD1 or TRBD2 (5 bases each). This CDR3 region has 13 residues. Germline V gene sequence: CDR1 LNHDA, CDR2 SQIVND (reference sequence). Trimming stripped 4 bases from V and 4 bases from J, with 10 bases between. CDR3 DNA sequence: TGTGCCAGTAGTAGGGTAGGGACAGAGACCCAGTACTTC. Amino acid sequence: CASSRVGTETQYF.

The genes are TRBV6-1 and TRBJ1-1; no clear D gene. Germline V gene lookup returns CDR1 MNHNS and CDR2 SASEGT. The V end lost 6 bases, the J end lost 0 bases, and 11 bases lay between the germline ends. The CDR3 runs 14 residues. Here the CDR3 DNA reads TGTGCCAGCAGCCCCGAGTTCTTGAACACTGAAGCTTTCTTT. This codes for CASSPEFLNTEAFF.

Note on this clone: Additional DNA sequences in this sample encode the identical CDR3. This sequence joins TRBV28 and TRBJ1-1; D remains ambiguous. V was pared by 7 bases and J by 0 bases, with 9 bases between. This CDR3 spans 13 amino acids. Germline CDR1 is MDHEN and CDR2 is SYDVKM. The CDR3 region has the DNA TGTGCCAGCAAGGGTGGGGTGAACACTGAAGCTTTCTTT. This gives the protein CASKGGVNTEAFF. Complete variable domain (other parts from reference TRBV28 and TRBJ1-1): DVKVTQSSRYLVKRTGEKVFLECVQDMDHENMFWYRQDPGLGLRLIYFSYDVKMKEKGDIPEGYSVSREKKERFSLILESASTNQTSMYLCASKGGVNTEAFFGQGTRLTVV.

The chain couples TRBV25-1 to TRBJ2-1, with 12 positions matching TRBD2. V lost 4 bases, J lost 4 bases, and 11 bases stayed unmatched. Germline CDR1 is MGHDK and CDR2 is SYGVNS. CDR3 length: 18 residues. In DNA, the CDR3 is TGTGCCAGCAGTGGTAACCCCGGACTAGCGGGAATATACAATGAGCAGTTCTTC. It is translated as CASSGNPGLAGIYNEQFF. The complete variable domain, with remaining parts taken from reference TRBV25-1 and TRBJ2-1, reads EADIYQTPRYLVIGTGKKITLECSQTMGHDKMYWYQQDPGMELHLIHYSYGVNSTEKGDLSSESTVSRIRTEHFPLTLESARPSHTSQYLCASSGNPGLAGIYNEQFFGPGTRLTVL.

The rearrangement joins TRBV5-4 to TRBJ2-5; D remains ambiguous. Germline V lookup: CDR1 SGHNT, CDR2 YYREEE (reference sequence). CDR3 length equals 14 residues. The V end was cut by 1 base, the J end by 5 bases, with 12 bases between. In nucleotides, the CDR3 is TGTGCCAGCAGCTTGAGGTGGGAAGGTGAGACCCAGTACTTC. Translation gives CASSLRWEGETQYF.

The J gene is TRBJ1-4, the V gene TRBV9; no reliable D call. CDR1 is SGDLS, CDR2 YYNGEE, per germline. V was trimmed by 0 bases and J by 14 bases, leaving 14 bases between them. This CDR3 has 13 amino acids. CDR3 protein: CASSVGPGEMLFF. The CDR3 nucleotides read TGTGCCAGCAGCGTAGGACCCGGTGAAATGCTGTTTTTT.

CDR3 in amino acids: CASSLEPLGMTGNEQFF. The CDR3 region has the DNA TGCGCCAGCAGCTTGGAGCCGCTGGGGATGACGGGGAATGAGCAGTTCTTC. The chain has TRBV5-1 and TRBJ2-1; TRBD2 is a possible D gene (5 bases). The CDR3 consists of 17 residues. The V end lost 0 bases, the J end lost 7 bases, and 20 bases lay between the germline ends. Germline V gene data show CDR1 as SGHRS and CDR2 as YFSETQ.

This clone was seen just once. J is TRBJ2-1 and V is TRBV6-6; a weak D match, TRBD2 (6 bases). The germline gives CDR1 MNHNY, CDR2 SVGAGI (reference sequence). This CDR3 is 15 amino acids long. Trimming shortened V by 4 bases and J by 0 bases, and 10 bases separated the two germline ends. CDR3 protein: CASSLEGSSYNEQFF. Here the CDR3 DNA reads TGTGCCAGCAGTTTGGAGGGGAGCTCCTACAATGAGCAGTTCTTC.

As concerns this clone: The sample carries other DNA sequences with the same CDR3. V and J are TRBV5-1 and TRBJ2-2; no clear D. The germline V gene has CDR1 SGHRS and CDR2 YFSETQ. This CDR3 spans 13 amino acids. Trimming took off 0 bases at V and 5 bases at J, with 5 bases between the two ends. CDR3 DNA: TGCGCCAGCAGCTTGGACCCTACCGGGGAGCTGTTTTTT. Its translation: CASSLDPTGELFF.

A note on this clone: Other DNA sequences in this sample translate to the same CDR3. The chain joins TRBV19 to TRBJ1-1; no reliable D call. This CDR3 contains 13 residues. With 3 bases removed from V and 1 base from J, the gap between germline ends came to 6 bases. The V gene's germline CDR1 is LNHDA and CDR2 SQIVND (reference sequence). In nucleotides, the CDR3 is TGTGCCAGTAGTATTTCAAGGAACACTGAAGCTTTCTTT. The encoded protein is CASSISRNTEAFF.

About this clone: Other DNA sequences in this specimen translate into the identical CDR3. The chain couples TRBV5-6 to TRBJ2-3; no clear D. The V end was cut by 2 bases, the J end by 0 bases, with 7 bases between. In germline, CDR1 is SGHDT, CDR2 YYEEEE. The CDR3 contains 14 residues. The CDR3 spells CASSFPDSTDTQYF. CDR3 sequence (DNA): TGTGCCAGCAGCTTCCCGGACAGCACAGATACGCAGTATTTT.

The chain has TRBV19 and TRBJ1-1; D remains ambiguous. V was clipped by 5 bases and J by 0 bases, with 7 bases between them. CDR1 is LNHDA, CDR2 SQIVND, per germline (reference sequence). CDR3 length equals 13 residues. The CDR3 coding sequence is TGTGCCAGTAGTCTTAACTTGAACACTGAAGCTTTCTTT. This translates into CASSLNLNTEAFF. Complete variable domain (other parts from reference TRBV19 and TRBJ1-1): DGGITQSPKYLFRKEGQNVTLSCEQNLNHDAMYWYRQDPGQGLRLIYYSQIVNDFQKGDIAEGYSVSREKKESFPLTVTSAQKNPTAFYLCASSLNLNTEAFFGQGTRLTVV.

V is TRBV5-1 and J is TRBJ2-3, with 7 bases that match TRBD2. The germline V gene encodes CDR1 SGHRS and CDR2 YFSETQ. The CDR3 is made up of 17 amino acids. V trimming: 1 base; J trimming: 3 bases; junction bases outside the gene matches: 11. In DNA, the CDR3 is TGCGCCAGCAGCTTGTCGGCTAGCGGAGCCAGGACAGATACGCAGTATTTT. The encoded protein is CASSLSASGARTDTQYF.